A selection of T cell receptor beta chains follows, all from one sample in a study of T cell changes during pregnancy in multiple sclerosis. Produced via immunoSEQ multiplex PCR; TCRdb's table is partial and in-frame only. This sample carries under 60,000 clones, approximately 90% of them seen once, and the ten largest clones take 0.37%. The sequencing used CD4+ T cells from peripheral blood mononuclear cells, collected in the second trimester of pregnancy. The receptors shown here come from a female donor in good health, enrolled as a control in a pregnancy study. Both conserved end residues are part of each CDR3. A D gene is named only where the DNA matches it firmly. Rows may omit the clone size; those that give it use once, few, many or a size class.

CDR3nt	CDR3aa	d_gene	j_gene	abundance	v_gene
TGCGCCAGCAGCGCCCTGACAGGGCAGAACACTGAAGCTTTCTTT	CASSALTGQNTEAFF	TRBD1	TRBJ1-1	NA	TRBV5-1
TGTGCCAGCAGCGTGTGGGGGAGGGCCATCTCTGGGGCCAACGTCCTGACTTTC	CASSVWGRAISGANVLTF	TRBD2	TRBJ2-6	NA	TRBV5-6
TGTGCCATCAGCCGCGGACAGGCCGTTAACTATGGCTACACCTTC	CAISRGQAVNYGYTF	TRBD1	TRBJ1-2	NA	TRBV10-3
TGTGCCAGCAGTACCAGAGGGACAGGTCGCACCGGGGAGCTGTTTTTT	CASSTRGTGRTGELFF	TRBD1	TRBJ2-2	NA	TRBV5-8
TGTGCCAGCTCAGCGAACTTGAACACTGAAGCTTTCTTT	CASSANLNTEAFF	NA	TRBJ1-1	NA	TRBV18
TGTGCCAGCAGTAAATCTGGGGCAGCGGAGACCCAGTACTTC	CASSKSGAAETQYF	NA	TRBJ2-5	NA	TRBV5-5
TGTGCCAGCAGCCAAGAAGGGACTAGAGCTAGCACAGATACGCAGTATTTT	CASSQEGTRASTDTQYF	TRBD2	TRBJ2-3	few	TRBV4-2
TGTGCCAGCAGCTTAACTAGCGGGGGGGCCTACGAGCAGTACTTC	CASSLTSGGAYEQYF	TRBD2	TRBJ2-7	NA	TRBV7-2
TGTGCCAGCAGCCCCTGGCGGGACAATGAGCAGTTCTTC	CASSPWRDNEQFF	NA	TRBJ2-1	NA	TRBV7-2
TGTGCCAGCAGCGGACTGGCGGACACCATATATTTT	CASSGLADTIYF	NA	TRBJ1-3	NA	TRBV9
TGTGCCAGCAGCTTACTAGCGGGGAGACACAATGAGCAGTTCTTC	CASSLLAGRHNEQFF	TRBD2	TRBJ2-1	NA	TRBV7-9
TGTGCCAGCAGCCCTCGAGCCTCCACAGATACGCAGTATTTT	CASSPRASTDTQYF	NA	TRBJ2-3	NA	TRBV14
TGCGCCAGCAGCTTGGGCCCAGCCGGGGAGCTGTTTTTT	CASSLGPAGELFF	NA	TRBJ2-2	NA	TRBV5-1
TGCGCCAGCAGCTTGTTCTCAGGGCTCGAAGAGACCCAGTACTTC	CASSLFSGLEETQYF	NA	TRBJ2-5	NA	TRBV5-1
TGTGCCAGCAGTTACCAGGTCTATAATGAAAAACTGTTTTTT	CASSYQVYNEKLFF	NA	TRBJ1-4	NA	TRBV6-5
TGTGCCAGCACCACCGACAGCACTGAAGCTTTCTTT	CASTTDSTEAFF	NA	TRBJ1-1	few	TRBV2
TGTGCCAGCAGCCTTATGCCCATGGGGACAGGGAGGGTTGAAGCTTTCTTT	CASSLMPMGTGRVEAFF	TRBD1	TRBJ1-1	NA	TRBV4-2
TGTGCCAGCAGCGTTGGAGAAAACCAAATAGCCAAAAACATTCAGTACTTC	CASSVGENQIAKNIQYF	NA	TRBJ2-4	once	TRBV9
TGTGCCAGCAGTTTACAGGGGTACGGGGAGCTGTTTTTT	CASSLQGYGELFF	NA	TRBJ2-2	NA	TRBV27
TGTGCCAGCAGTGAGAGCCCGGAAAAACTGTTTTTT	CASSESPEKLFF	NA	TRBJ1-4	NA	TRBV2
TGCGCCAGCAGCTTAGACCCCGGGACAGGGGGGTACGAGCAGTACTTC	CASSLDPGTGGYEQYF	TRBD1	TRBJ2-7	NA	TRBV5-1
TGCGCCAGCAGCCAAGATCCCGGGACAGTATATGGCTACACCTTC	CASSQDPGTVYGYTF	TRBD1	TRBJ1-2	NA	TRBV4-3
TGTGCCTGGATCCCTACAGGGGGCACAGATACGCAGTATTTT	CAWIPTGGTDTQYF	TRBD1	TRBJ2-3	NA	TRBV30
TGTGCCTGGTCTATGGGGGGGTATGGCTACACCTTC	CAWSMGGYGYTF	NA	TRBJ1-2	NA	TRBV30
TGTGCCAGCAGCTTACAGGGGCTAACCTACGAGCAGTACTTC	CASSLQGLTYEQYF	TRBD1	TRBJ2-7	NA	TRBV5-4
TGTGCTACCCGCGGCGTCTACAATGAGCAGTTCTTC	CATRGVYNEQFF	NA	TRBJ2-1	NA	TRBV12-5
TGCGCCAGCAGCCCCGGGACAGGGGTGAACGAGCAGTACTTC	CASSPGTGVNEQYF	TRBD1	TRBJ2-7	NA	TRBV4-1